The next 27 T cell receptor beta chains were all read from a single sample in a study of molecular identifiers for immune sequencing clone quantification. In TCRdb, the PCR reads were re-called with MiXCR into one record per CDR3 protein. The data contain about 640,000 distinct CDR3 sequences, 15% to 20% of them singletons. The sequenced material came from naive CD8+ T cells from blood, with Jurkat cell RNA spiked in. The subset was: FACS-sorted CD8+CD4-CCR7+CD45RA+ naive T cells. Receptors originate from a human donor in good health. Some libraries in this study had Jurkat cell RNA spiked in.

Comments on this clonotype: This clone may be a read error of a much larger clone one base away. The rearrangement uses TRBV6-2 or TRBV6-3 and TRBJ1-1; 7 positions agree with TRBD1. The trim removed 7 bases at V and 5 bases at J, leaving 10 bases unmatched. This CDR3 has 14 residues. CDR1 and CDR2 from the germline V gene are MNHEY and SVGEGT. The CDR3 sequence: CASKTCPTGTEAFF. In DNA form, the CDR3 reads TGTGCCAGCAAAACTTGCCCGACAGGGACTGAAGCTTTCTTT.

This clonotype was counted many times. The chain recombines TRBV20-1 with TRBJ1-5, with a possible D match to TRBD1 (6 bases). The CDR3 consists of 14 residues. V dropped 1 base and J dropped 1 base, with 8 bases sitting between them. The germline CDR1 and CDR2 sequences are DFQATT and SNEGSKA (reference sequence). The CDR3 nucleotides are TGCAGTGCTAGAGCCAGGGGCAGCAATCAGCCCCAGCATTTT. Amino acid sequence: CSARARGSNQPQHF.

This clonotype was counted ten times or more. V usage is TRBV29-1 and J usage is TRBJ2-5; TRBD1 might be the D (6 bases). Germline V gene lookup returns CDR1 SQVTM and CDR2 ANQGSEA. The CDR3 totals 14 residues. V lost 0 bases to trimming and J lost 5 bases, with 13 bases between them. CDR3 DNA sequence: TGCAGCGTTGAAGAGGTGGGGGCCCGCGAGACCCAGTACTTC. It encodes CSVEEVGARETQYF.

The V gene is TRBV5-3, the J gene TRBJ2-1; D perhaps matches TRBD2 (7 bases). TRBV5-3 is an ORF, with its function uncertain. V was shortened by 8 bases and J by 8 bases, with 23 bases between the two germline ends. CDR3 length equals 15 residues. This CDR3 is CASSLEWGGIDEQFF. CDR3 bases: TGTGCCAGCAGCCTCGAATGGGGGGGCATCGATGAGCAGTTCTTC.

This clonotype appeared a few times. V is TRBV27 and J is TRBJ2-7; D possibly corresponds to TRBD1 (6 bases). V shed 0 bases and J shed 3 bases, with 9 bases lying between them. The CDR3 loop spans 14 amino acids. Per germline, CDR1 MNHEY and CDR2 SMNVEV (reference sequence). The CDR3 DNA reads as TGTGCCAGCAGTTTATCGGACAGATACTACGAGCAGTACTTC. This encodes CASSLSDRYYEQYF.

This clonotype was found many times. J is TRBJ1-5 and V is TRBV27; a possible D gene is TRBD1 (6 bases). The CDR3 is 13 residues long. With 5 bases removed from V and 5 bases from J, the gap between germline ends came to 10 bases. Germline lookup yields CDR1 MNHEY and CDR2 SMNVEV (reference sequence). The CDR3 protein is CASSQQGHQPQHF. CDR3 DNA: TGTGCCAGCAGTCAACAGGGTCATCAGCCCCAGCATTTT.

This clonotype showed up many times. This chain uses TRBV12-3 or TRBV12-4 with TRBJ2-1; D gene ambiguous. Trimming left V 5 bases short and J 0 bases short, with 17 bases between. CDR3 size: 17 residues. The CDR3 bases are TGTGCCAGCAGTCTTATTGTGGGCGCCAGCTCCTACAATGAGCAGTTCTTC. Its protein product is CASSLIVGASSYNEQFF.

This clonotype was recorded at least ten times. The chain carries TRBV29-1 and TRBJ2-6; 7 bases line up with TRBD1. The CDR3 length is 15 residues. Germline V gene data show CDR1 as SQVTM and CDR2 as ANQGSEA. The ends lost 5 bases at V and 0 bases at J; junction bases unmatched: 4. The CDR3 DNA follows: TGCAGCGTTTGGCAGGGGGACTCTGGGGCCAACGTCCTGACTTTC. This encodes CSVWQGDSGANVLTF.

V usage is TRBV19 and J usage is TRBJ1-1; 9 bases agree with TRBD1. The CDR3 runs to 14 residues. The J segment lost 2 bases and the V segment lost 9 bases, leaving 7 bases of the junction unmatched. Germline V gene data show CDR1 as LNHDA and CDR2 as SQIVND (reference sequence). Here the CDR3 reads CASKITGGNTEAFF. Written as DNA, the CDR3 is TGTGCCAGCAAGATAACAGGGGGCAACACTGAAGCTTTCTTT.

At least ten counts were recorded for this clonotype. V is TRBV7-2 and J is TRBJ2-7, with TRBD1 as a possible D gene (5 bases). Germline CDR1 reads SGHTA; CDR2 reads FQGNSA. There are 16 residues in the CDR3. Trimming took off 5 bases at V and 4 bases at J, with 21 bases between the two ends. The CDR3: CASSPIPSGRDYEQYF. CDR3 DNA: TGTGCCAGCAGCCCAATCCCTTCGGGCAGGGATTACGAGCAGTACTTC.

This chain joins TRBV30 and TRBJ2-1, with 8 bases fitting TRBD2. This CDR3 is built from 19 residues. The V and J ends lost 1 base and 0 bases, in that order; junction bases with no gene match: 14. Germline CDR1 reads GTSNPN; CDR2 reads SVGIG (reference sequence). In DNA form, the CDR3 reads TGTGCCTGGAGTGGCAGAGACGTAGCGGGAATAATCTCCTACAATGAGCAGTTCTTC. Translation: CAWSGRDVAGIISYNEQFF. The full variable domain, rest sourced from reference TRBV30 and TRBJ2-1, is SQTIHQWPATLVQPVGSPLSLECTVEGTSNPNLYWYRQAAGRGLQLLFYSVGIGQISSEVPQNLSASRPQDRQFILSSKKLLLSDSGFYLCAWSGRDVAGIISYNEQFFGPGTRLTVL.

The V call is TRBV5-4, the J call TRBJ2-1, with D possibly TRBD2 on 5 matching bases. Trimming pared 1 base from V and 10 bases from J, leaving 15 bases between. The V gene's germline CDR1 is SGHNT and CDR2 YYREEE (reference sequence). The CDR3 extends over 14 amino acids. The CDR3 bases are TGTGCCAGCAGCTTGTCTCTGGCGGGTCCCGAGCAGTTCTTC. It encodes CASSLSLAGPEQFF.

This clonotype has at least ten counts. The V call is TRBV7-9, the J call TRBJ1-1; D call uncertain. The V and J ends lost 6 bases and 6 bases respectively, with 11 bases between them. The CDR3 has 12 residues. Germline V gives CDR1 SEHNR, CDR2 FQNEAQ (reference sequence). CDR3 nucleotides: TGTGCCAGCAGTTCTGAGTCGGCTGAAGCTTTCTTT. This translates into CASSSESAEAFF. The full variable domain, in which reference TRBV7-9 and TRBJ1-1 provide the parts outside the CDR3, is DTGVSQNPRHKITKRGQNVTFRCDPISEHNRLYWYRQTLGQGPEFLTYFQNEAQLEKSRLLSDRFSAERPKGSFSTLEIQRTEQGDSAMYLCASSSESAEAFFGQGTRLTVV.

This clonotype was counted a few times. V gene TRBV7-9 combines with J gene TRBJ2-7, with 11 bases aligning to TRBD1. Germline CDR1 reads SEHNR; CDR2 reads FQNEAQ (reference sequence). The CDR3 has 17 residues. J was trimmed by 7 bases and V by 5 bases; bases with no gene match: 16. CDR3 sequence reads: CASSLRTGGVSSREQYF. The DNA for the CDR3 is TGTGCCAGCAGCCTACGGACAGGGGGCGTCTCGTCTCGGGAGCAGTACTTC.

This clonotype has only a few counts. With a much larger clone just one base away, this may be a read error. Here the CDR3 reads CASSPSGLTGTRSRETQYF. The DNA of the CDR3 is TGTGCCAGCAGTCCCAGCGGACTTACCGGGACTAGAAGCCGAGAGACCCAGTACTTC. The chain links TRBV7-9 to TRBJ2-5; 8 bases agree with TRBD2. Germline trimming cut 6 bases from V and 4 bases from J; bases unmatched to any gene: 22. CDR1 is SEHNR, CDR2 FQNEAQ, per germline (reference sequence). This CDR3 is built from 19 residues. The whole variable domain, remainder taken from reference TRBV7-9 and TRBJ2-5, is DTGVSQNPRHKITKRGQNVTFRCDPISEHNRLYWYRQTLGQGPEFLTYFQNEAQLEKSRLLSDRFSAERPKGSFSTLEIQRTEQGDSAMYLCASSPSGLTGTRSRETQYFGPGTRLLVL.

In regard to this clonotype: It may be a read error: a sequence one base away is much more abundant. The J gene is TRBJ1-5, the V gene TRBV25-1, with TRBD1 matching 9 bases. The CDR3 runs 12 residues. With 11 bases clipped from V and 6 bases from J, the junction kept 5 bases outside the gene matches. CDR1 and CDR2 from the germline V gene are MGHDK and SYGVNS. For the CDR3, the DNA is TGTGCCGGCGGGACAGGGACTCAGCCCCAGCATTTT. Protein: CAGGTGTQPQHF.

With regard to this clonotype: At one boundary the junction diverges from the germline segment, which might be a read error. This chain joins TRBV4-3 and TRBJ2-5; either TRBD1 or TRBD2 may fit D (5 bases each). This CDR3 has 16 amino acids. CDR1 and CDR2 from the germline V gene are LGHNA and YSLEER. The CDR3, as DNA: TGCACCAGCAGCCAAGGACGGGAAGGGGACCAAGAGACCCAGTACTTC. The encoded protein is CTSSQGREGDQETQYF.

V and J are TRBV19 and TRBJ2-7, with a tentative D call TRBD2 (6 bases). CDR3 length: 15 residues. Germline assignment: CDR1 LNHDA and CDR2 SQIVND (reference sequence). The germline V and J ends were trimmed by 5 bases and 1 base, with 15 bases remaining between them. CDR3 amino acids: CASSPTGEESYEQYF. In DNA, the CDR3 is TGTGCCAGTAGTCCCACGGGGGAGGAGTCCTACGAGCAGTACTTC.

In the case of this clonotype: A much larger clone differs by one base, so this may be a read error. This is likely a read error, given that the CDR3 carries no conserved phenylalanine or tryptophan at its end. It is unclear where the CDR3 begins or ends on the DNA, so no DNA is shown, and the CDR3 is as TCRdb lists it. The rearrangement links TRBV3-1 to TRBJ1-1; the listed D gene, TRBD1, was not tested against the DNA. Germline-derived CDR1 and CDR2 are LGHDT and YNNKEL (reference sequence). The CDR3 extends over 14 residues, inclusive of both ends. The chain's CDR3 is CASSPSRDHLEAFL.

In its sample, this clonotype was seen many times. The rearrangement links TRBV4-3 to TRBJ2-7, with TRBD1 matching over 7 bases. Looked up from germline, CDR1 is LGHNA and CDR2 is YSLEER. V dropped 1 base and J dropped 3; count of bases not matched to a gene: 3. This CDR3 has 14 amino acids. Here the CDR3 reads CASSQARQGYEQYF. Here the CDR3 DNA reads TGCGCCAGCAGCCAAGCCCGACAGGGCTACGAGCAGTACTTC.

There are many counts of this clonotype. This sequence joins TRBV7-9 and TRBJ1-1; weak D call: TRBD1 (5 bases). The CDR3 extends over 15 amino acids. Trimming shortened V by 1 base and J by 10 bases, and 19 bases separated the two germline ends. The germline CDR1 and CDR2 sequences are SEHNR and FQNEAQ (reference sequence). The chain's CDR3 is CASSLEWGTGQTAFF. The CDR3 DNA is TGTGCCAGCAGCTTAGAGTGGGGTACAGGCCAAACAGCTTTCTTT.

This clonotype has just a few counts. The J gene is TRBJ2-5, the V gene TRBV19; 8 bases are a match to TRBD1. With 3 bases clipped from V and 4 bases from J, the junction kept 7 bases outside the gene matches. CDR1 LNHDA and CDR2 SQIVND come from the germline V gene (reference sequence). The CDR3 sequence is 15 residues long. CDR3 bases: TGTGCCAGTAGTATCTTGGGACAGGAGCGAGAGACCCAGTACTTC. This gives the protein CASSILGQERETQYF.

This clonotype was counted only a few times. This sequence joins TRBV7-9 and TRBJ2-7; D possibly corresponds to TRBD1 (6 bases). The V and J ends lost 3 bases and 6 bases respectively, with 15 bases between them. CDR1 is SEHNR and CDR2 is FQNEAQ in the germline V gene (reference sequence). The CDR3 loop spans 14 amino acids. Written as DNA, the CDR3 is TGTGCCAGCAGCTTGGTGACAGGATTTCCCGAGCAGTACTTC. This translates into CASSLVTGFPEQYF.

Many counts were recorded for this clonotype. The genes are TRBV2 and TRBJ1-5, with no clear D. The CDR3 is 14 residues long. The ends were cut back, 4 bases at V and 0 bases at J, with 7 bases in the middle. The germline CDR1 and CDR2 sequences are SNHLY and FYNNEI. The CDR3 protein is CASSGENSNQPQHF. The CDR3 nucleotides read TGTGCCAGCAGTGGGGAGAATAGCAATCAGCCCCAGCATTTT.

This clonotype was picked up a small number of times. DNA for the CDR3: TGTGCCATCAGTGAGCCTGCCACTGTTCCCGGGGAGCTGTTTTTT. Amino acid sequence: CAISEPATVPGELFF. The rearrangement uses TRBV10-3 and TRBJ2-2; D not certain. There are 15 residues in the CDR3. The germline V and J ends were trimmed by 2 bases and 6 bases, with 13 bases remaining between them. CDR1 is ENHRY and CDR2 is SYGVKD in the germline V gene.

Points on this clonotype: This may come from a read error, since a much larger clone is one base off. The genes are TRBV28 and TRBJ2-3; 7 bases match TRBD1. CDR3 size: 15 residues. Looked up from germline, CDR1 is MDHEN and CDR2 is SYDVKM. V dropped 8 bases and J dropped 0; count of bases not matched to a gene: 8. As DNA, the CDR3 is TGTGCCAGCCAACAGGGGACGACTAGCACAGATACGCAGTATTTT. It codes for CASQQGTTSTDTQYF.

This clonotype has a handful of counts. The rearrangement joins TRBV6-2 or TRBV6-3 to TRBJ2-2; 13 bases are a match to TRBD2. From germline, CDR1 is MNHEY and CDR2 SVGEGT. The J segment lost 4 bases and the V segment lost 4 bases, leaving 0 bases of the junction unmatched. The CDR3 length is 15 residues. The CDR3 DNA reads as TGTGCCAGCAGTTGGACTAGCGGGAGCACCGGGGAGCTGTTTTTT. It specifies CASSWTSGSTGELFF.